In this sample, the clone carrying this T cell receptor beta chain turned up a few times. The sample comes from a study of regulatory T cells in long-lasting Graves disease. V was pared by 0 bases and J by 1 base, with 9 bases between. CDR3 length: 15 amino acids. Germline CDR1 reads SEHNR; CDR2 reads FQNEAQ (reference sequence). To make TCR beta libraries, researchers used iRepertoire HTBI primers and Arm-PCR of CDR3 regions. One entry per CDR3 protein results from TCRdb running MiXCR on the multiplex PCR reads. The sample records hundreds of thousands of distinct CDR3 sequences, around 21% being singletons. Time point of the sample: persistent/refractory GD, antithyroid drugs over 5 years with positive TRAb. From RNA extracted from PBMCs, the TCR library was made. Tubes containing EDTA received 8.5 to 9 milliliters of drawn peripheral blood.

The TCR comes from a female donor with Graves disease. Sequenced material: peripheral blood mononuclear cells (PBMCs), taken when the disease was refractory, from a patient treated with antithyroid drugs. V usage is TRBV7-9 and J usage is TRBJ1-1; weak D call: TRBD1 (5 bases). The CDR3, as DNA: TGTGCCAGCAGCTTAGCGCAGGGCCGGAACACTGAAGCTTTCTTT. Protein product: CASSLAQGRNTEAFF.